The T cell receptor (beta chain) under discussion was sequenced for a study of shared T cell receptors in the human thymus. Per germline, CDR1 MGHDK and CDR2 SYGVNS. Trimming pared 2 bases from V and 4 bases from J, leaving 20 bases between. This CDR3 has 18 residues. Sequencing was performed with immunoSEQ multiplex PCR; in TCRdb, only in-frame clones are kept and a portion is missing. Among hundreds of thousands of clones, around 87% were seen once, and the ten largest hold about 0.0094%. These sequences were also reported in another study, on human thymus T cells. Turning to that study: Donors were healthy Finnish infants having corrective surgery for congenital heart defects. Resections were taken during corrective heart surgery, and the thymus tissue came from these. Use of V and J genes seemed skewed within the thymic and blood repertoires. Thymic repertoires of unrelated individuals were reported in related research to overlap highly.

The sample was thymocytes. The chain couples TRBV25-1 to TRBJ2-2, with D perhaps matching TRBD1 (6 bases). This TCR was sampled from a boy younger than two with a congenital heart defect. CDR3 nucleotide sequence: TGTGCCAGCAGTGAAGCCGACCGGGACACTGGCTCCACCGGGGAGCTGTTTTTT. This translates into CASSEADRDTGSTGELFF.